These T cell receptor beta chains were read from a single sample in a study of cytomegalovirus exposure and HLA in healthy donors. The repertoire was sequenced with immunoSEQ multiplex PCR; TCRdb's copy has only in-frame clones and lacks some. The sample consists of roughly 120,000 clones, over 60% of them appearing once. The sequencing sample was made of PBMCs. Receptors were obtained from a woman between 55 and 75 years old in good health and CMV-seropositive. CDR3s include the opening cysteine and the closing phenylalanine or tryptophan. D genes are given only for firm matches. The size field is filled for only some rows; it gives once, few, many or a size class.

>TRBV5-6|.|.|TRBJ2-2
CASSGTGQLYPGELFF
TGTGCCAGCAGCGGAACTGGACAGCTCTACCCCGGGGAGCTGTTTTTT
>TRBV2|.|.|TRBJ2-7
CASSTAAGTVSSYEQYF
TGTGCCAGCAGTACAGCCGCCGGGACTGTGAGCTCCTACGAGCAGTACTTC
>TRBV30|TRBD2|.|TRBJ2-7
CACSRGGYEQYF
TGTGCCTGCTCGCGGGGGGGCTACGAGCAGTACTTC
>TRBV2|.|.|TRBJ1-1
CASEPRGNTEAFF
TGTGCCAGCGAACCACGGGGAAACACTGAAGCTTTCTTT
>TRBV6-1|.|.|TRBJ1-1
CASSEGQTAFF
TGTGCCAGCAGTGAGGGACAAACGGCTTTCTTT
>TRBV5-6|.|.|TRBJ1-5
CASSLAWGGAGNQPQHF
TGTGCCAGCAGCTTGGCCTGGGGGGGCGCCGGCAATCAGCCCCAGCATTTT
>TRBV19|TRBD1|few|TRBJ1-2
CASSSTGVRAGYTF
TGTGCCAGTAGTTCCACAGGGGTTCGGGCGGGCTACACCTTC
>TRBV5-1|.|.|TRBJ2-2
CASSLPGANTGELFF
TGCGCCAGCAGCCTGCCGGGGGCGAACACCGGGGAGCTGTTTTTT
>TRBV7-8|.|.|TRBJ2-2
CASSLAGGSYTGELFF
TGTGCCAGCAGCTTAGCGGGGGGTTCGTACACCGGGGAGCTGTTTTTT
>TRBV5-1|.|.|TRBJ2-3
CASSSMGGGGDTDTQYF
TGCGCCAGCAGCTCCATGGGAGGCGGGGGCGACACAGATACGCAGTATTTT
>TRBV6-6|TRBD1|.|TRBJ1-2
CASSRDSALGYGYTF
TGTGCCAGCAGCCGGGACAGCGCCTTAGGGTATGGCTACACCTTC
>TRBV30|.|.|TRBJ2-3
CALAPPGADTQYF
TGTGCCCTTGCGCCTCCCGGGGCAGATACGCAGTATTTT
>TRBV30|.|once|TRBJ1-1
CAWSDRVAGTEAFF
TGTGCCTGGAGTGACAGGGTGGCTGGGACTGAAGCTTTCTTT
>TRBV6-5|.|.|TRBJ1-3
CASSRDTASGNTIYF
TGTGCCAGCAGCCGAGACACCGCCTCTGGAAACACCATATATTTT
>TRBV7-9|.|.|TRBJ1-6
CASSLVADSPLHF
TGTGCCAGCAGCTTAGTAGCCGATTCACCCCTCCACTTT
>TRBV7-9|TRBD1|.|TRBJ1-1
CASSVTGGRNRTTEAFF
TGTGCCAGCAGCGTTACAGGGGGGCGAAACCGAACCACTGAAGCTTTCTTT
>TRBV19|TRBD1|.|TRBJ1-1
CASRKGQVNTEAFF
TGTGCCAGTAGGAAGGGACAGGTGAACACTGAAGCTTTCTTT
>TRBV19|.|.|TRBJ1-1
CASSIGGEGTEAFF
TGTGCCAGTAGTATCGGGGGGGAGGGCACTGAAGCTTTCTTT
>TRBV18|.|.|TRBJ2-5
CASSPLGRTIQETQYF
TGTGCCAGCTCACCTCTCGGACGGACAATCCAAGAGACCCAGTACTTC
>TRBV21-1|.|.|TRBJ2-4
CASPKGGAKAKNIQYF
TGTGCCAGCCCAAAAGGTGGGGCGAAAGCCAAAAACATTCAGTACTTC
>TRBV7-8|TRBD2|.|TRBJ2-1
CASSLRKGLAGYNEQFF
TGTGCCAGCAGCTTAAGGAAAGGGCTAGCGGGTTACAATGAGCAGTTCTTC